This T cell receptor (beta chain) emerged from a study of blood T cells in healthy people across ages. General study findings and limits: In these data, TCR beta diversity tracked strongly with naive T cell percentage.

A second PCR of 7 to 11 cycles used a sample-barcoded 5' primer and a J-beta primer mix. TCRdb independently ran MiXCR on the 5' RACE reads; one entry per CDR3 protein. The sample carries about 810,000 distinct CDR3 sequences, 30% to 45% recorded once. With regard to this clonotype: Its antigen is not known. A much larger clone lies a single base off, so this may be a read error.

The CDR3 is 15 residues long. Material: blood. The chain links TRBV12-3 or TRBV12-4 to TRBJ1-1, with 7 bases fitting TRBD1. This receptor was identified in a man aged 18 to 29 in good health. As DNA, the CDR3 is TGTGCCGGCAGTACGGTGGACAGGAGGAACACTGAAGCTTTCTTT. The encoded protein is CAGSTVDRRNTEAFF.